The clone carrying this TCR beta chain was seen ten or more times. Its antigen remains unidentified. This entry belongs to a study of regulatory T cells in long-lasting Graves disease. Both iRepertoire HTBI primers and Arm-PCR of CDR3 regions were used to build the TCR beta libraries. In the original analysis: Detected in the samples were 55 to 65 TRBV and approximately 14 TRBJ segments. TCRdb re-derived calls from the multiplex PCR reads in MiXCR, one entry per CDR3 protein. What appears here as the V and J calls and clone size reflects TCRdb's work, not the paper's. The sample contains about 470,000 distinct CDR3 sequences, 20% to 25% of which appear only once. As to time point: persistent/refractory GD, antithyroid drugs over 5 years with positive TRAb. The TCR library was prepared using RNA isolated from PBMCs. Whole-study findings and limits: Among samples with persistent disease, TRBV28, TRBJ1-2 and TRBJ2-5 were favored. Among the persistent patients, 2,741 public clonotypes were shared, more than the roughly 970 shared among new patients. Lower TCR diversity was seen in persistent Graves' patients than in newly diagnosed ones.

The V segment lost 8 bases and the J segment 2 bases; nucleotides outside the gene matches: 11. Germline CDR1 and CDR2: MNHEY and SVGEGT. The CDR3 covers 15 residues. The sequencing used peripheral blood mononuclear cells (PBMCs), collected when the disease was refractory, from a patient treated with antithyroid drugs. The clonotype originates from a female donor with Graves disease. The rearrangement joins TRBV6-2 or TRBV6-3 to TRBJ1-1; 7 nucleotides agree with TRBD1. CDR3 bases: TGTGCCAGCCCCCGGCCCGGGACAGAAAACACTGAAGCTTTCTTT. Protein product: CASPRPGTENTEAFF.